This TCR beta chain derives from a study of response to subunit inactivated influenza vaccine. Findings of the study overall: The authors suggested that every seasonal influenza vaccination recruits few new T cells.

TCRdb processed the RT-PCR reads anew with MiXCR; each CDR3 protein has one entry. The sample lists hundreds of thousands of distinct CDR3 sequences, 20% to 25% seen once, with 10% to 13% in the top ten. V shed 7 bases and J shed 2 bases, with 18 bases lying between them. The CDR3 sequence is 16 residues long. This clonotype turned up a few times. Its target is unknown. This TCR was recovered from a man aged 50-75 years who received an inactivated influenza vaccine. The V and J genes are TRBV12-3 or TRBV12-4 and TRBJ1-3; no clear D. Sequences were derived from PBMCs from blood, sampled less than 22 months after vaccination. Here the CDR3 reads CASTGLRDGAGNTIYF. The CDR3 region has the DNA TGTGCCAGCACTGGCTTAAGAGACGGAGCTGGAAACACCATATATTTT.